A selection of T cell receptor beta chains follows, all from one sample in a study of blood T cells in healthy people across ages. TCRdb reanalysed the 5' RACE reads using MiXCR and keeps one entry per CDR3 protein. The data contain about 1.4 million distinct CDR3 sequences, around 59% of them singletons. The material sequenced was blood. These receptors were collected from a man aged 18 to 30 in good health. Both conserved end residues are trimmed from each CDR3. D genes are given only for firm matches.

D: TRBD2; length: 13; V: TRBV20-1; J: TRBJ2-1; CDR3: SARDYGLAYNEQF
D: -; length: 11; V: TRBV24-1; J: TRBJ2-1; CDR3: ATSDSPGYEQF
D: TRBD2; length: 14; V: TRBV7-2; J: -; CDR3: ASSASGDRGGYEQY
D: -; length: 12; V: TRBV12-3/TRBV12-4; J: TRBJ2-1; CDR3: ASSLGRANNEQF
D: -; length: 10; V: TRBV6-1; J: -; CDR3: ASSVSLDEQY
D: TRBD1; length: 13; V: TRBV7-9; J: TRBJ2-7; CDR3: AGSSTDRGPHEQY
D: TRBD2; length: 14; V: TRBV6-6; J: TRBJ2-3; CDR3: ASVDYSGGRTDTQY
D: -; length: 11; V: TRBV24-1; J: -; CDR3: ATSDLARETQY
D: -; length: 12; V: TRBV7-9; J: TRBJ1-4; CDR3: ASSLVGLEEKLF
D: -; length: 13; V: TRBV7-2; J: TRBJ2-3; CDR3: ASSLVASWTDTQY
D: -; length: 11; V: TRBV28; J: TRBJ2-1; CDR3: ASRGFSYNEQF
D: -; length: 14; V: TRBV5-1; J: TRBJ2-2; CDR3: ASSATGTLNTGELS
D: -; length: 15; V: TRBV28; J: TRBJ2-3; CDR3: ASSWLTTGWQGDTQY
D: TRBD1; length: 12; V: TRBV5-1; J: TRBJ2-7; CDR3: ASSMGQGANEQY
D: -; length: 12; V: TRBV5-1; J: TRBJ1-4; CDR3: ASSLNRHNEKLF
D: -; length: 14; V: TRBV12-3/TRBV12-4; J: TRBJ2-7; CDR3: ASSWGPSGGLNEQY
D: -; length: 12; V: TRBV12-3/TRBV12-4; J: TRBJ1-6; CDR3: ASTSNLDNSPLH
D: TRBD2; length: 13; V: TRBV11-2; J: TRBJ2-5; CDR3: ASTWWAGDQETQY
D: -; length: 12; V: TRBV10-2; J: TRBJ2-7; CDR3: ASSELVPSYEQY
D: TRBD2; length: 15; V: TRBV4-1; J: TRBJ2-2; CDR3: ASSPLATSNPTGELF
D: -; length: 11; V: TRBV25-1; J: TRBJ1-2; CDR3: ASRFSYGVGYT
D: TRBD2; length: 13; V: TRBV7-2; J: TRBJ2-5; CDR3: ASSSLLAGEETQY
D: -; length: 14; V: TRBV4-1; J: -; CDR3: ASSQDLVGSRYEQY
D: TRBD2; length: 13; V: TRBV12-3/TRBV12-4; J: TRBJ2-1; CDR3: ASSQSGRGYNEQF
D: -; length: 11; V: TRBV29-1; J: TRBJ1-2; CDR3: SVEDTGWYGHT
D: TRBD1; length: 15; V: TRBV7-2; J: TRBJ1-4; CDR3: ASSLGFRGRVNEKLF
D: -; length: 9; V: TRBV6-6; J: TRBJ2-5; CDR3: ASSTSETQY
D: -; length: 14; V: TRBV4-3; J: TRBJ2-2; CDR3: ASSQDLQGRDGELF
D: -; length: 9; V: TRBV29-1; J: -; CDR3: SVDERGEQY
D: TRBD1; length: 10; V: TRBV29-1; J: TRBJ2-1; CDR3: SVGDRESEQF
D: TRBD1; length: 11; V: TRBV25-1; J: TRBJ2-2; CDR3: ASGDRVVGELF
D: TRBD2; length: 17; V: TRBV7-9; J: TRBJ2-5; CDR3: ASSPTIPVMTGGGETQY
D: -; length: 13; V: TRBV7-9; J: TRBJ2-1; CDR3: ASSFGASSYNEQF
D: TRBD2; length: 14; V: TRBV7-2; J: TRBJ2-1; CDR3: ASSLDYASGGNEQF
D: -; length: 9; V: TRBV4-1; J: TRBJ1-2; CDR3: ASAEGEGYT
D: TRBD2; length: 12; V: TRBV28; J: TRBJ2-1; CDR3: ASSLASGGGEQF
D: -; length: 11; V: TRBV6-5; J: TRBJ1-1; CDR3: ASRVGQLTEAF
D: -; length: 12; V: TRBV12-3/TRBV12-4; J: TRBJ2-5; CDR3: ASSLGLIAETQY
D: -; length: 15; V: TRBV6-2/TRBV6-3; J: -; CDR3: ASSYSRWSAGIYEQY
D: -; length: 12; V: TRBV12-3/TRBV12-4; J: TRBJ1-2; CDR3: ANSLERINYGYT
D: -; length: 13; V: TRBV5-6; J: TRBJ1-2; CDR3: ASSLSPSILWGYT
D: -; length: 12; V: TRBV7-2; J: TRBJ2-3; CDR3: ASSRDTVPDTQY
D: -; length: 11; V: TRBV6-2/TRBV6-3; J: -; CDR3: ASSATISYEQY
D: -; length: 13; V: TRBV5-1; J: TRBJ1-2; CDR3: ASSLGERRSYGYT
D: TRBD1; length: 13; V: TRBV12-3/TRBV12-4; J: TRBJ1-2; CDR3: ASTWDRAHNYGYT
D: -; length: 13; V: TRBV6-2/TRBV6-3; J: TRBJ2-7; CDR3: ASISGGTSSYEQY
D: -; length: 11; V: TRBV5-1; J: TRBJ2-5; CDR3: ASSLPTAETQY
D: -; length: 12; V: TRBV11-2; J: TRBJ1-6; CDR3: ASSGNRVGSPLH
D: TRBD1; length: 11; V: TRBV5-1; J: TRBJ1-2; CDR3: ASSYRQGNGYT
D: TRBD1; length: 12; V: TRBV29-1; J: TRBJ1-4; CDR3: SVVFGTGDEKLF
D: -; length: 10; V: TRBV20-1; J: TRBJ2-7; CDR3: SANRDVVGQY
D: -; length: 13; V: TRBV6-5; J: TRBJ1-4; CDR3: ASTLGRPHNEKLF
D: -; length: 11; V: TRBV9; J: TRBJ1-2; CDR3: ASSVASNYGYT
D: TRBD2; length: 15; V: TRBV9; J: TRBJ2-3; CDR3: ASSVRTSGGRADTQY